Presented here are 9 T cell receptor beta chains from one specimen sequenced in a study of identical twins. One entry per CDR3 protein results from TCRdb running MiXCR on the 5' RACE reads. The sample carries 450,000 or so distinct CDR3 sequences, roughly a quarter recorded once. The same sample was also studied in work on T cells expressing NK-cell markers.

Source material: CD4+ T cells sorted from blood. These receptors were obtained from a woman under 30 in good health.

This rearrangement joins TRBV2 to TRBJ2-7; D may correspond to TRBD1 or TRBD2 (6 bases each). The CDR3 covers 16 residues. V lost 6 bases and J 1 base, leaving 19 bases between the germline ends. Per the germline V gene, CDR1 is SNHLY and CDR2 is FYNNEI. The CDR3 coding sequence is TGTGCCAGCAGAGATGACAGAGGGGGAGGTTCCTACGAGCAGTACTTC. It is translated as CASRDDRGGGSYEQYF.

This clonotype has only a few counts. This chain joins TRBV5-1 and TRBJ1-1; 8 bases are shared with TRBD1. The CDR3 totals 14 residues. CDR1 SGHRS and CDR2 YFSETQ come from the germline V gene. V lost 4 bases to trimming and J lost 9 bases; unmatched junction nucleotides: 11. The CDR3 protein is CASSTQGAGYKAFF. Here the CDR3 DNA reads TGCGCCAGCAGCACCCAGGGGGCCGGCTATAAAGCTTTCTTT. Full variable domain (outside the CDR3, taken from reference TRBV5-1 and TRBJ1-1): KAGVTQTPRYLIKTRGQQVTLSCSPISGHRSVSWYQQTPGQGLQFLFEYFSETQRNKGNFPGRFSGRQFSNSRSEMNVSTLELGDSALYLCASSTQGAGYKAFFGQGTRLTVV.

This clonotype has just a few counts. The chain carries TRBV20-1 and TRBJ2-2, with TRBD1 matching 7 bases. Germline V gene sequence: CDR1 DFQATT, CDR2 SNEGSKA (reference sequence). This CDR3 has 14 residues. The trim removed 4 bases at V and 2 bases at J, leaving 4 bases unmatched. CDR3 in amino acids: CSAIRDRNTGELFF. The DNA of the CDR3 is TGCAGTGCTATCCGGGACAGAAACACCGGGGAGCTGTTTTTT.

The chain has TRBV25-1 and TRBJ2-2; a weak D match, TRBD1 (6 bases). Trimming stripped 9 bases from V and 1 base from J, with 9 bases between. Germline V CDR1 and CDR2: MGHDK, SYGVNS. This CDR3 is built from 13 residues. DNA of the CDR3: TGTGCCAGTATGGGACAGAACACCGGGGAGCTGTTTTTT. It yields the protein CASMGQNTGELFF. Filled out from reference TRBV25-1 and TRBJ2-2, the complete variable domain reads EADIYQTPRYLVIGTGKKITLECSQTMGHDKMYWYQQDPGMELHLIHYSYGVNSTEKGDLSSESTVSRIRTEHFPLTLESARPSHTSQYLCASMGQNTGELFFGEGSRLTVL.

The chain recombines TRBV2 with TRBJ1-6; no reliable D call. This CDR3 contains 11 residues. Trimming removed 7 bases from V and 8 bases from J, with 6 bases in between. Germline CDR1 reads SNHLY; CDR2 reads FYNNEI. DNA of the CDR3: TGTGCCAGCAAAGGATATTCACCCCTCCACTTT. This gives the protein CASKGYSPLHF. The full variable domain, its missing parts supplied by reference TRBV2 and TRBJ1-6, is EPEVTQTPSHQVTQMGQEVILRCVPISNHLYFYWYRQILGQKVEFLVSFYNNEISEKSEIFDDQFSVERPDGSNFTLKIRSTKLEDSAMYFCASKGYSPLHFGNGTRLTVT.

This clonotype was picked up one time. The rearrangement links TRBV12-1 to TRBJ1-5; the D segment call TRBD1 is taken from the table without a DNA check. TRBV12-1 is an annotated pseudogene. The CDR3 consists of 16 residues. CDR3 bases: TGTGCCAGCAGCCAGGCGAGGGGGCCCGACGGTAAGCCCCAGCATTTT. Translation: CASSQARGPDGKPQHF.

This clonotype was seen a few times. The chain recombines TRBV6-1 with TRBJ2-6, with 7 bases aligning to TRBD1. Germline-derived CDR1 and CDR2 are MNHNS and SASEGT. The length of the CDR3 is 18 residues. Trimming took 5 bases from V and 2 from J; bases not matched to a gene: 12. The DNA for the CDR3 is TGTGCCAGCAGTCTAAGGACAGGTGGGGCCACTGGGGCCAACGTCCTGACTTTC. Translated, it gives CASSLRTGGATGANVLTF.

This clonotype was counted many times. This sequence joins TRBV12-3 or TRBV12-4 and TRBJ2-2; 7 bases are shared with TRBD1. This CDR3 has 15 residues. V lost 3 bases, J lost 6 bases, and 7 bases stayed unmatched. The CDR3 DNA reads TGTGCCAGCAGTTTCCCCGGGACAGTGGCCGGGGAGCTGTTTTTT. Residues: CASSFPGTVAGELFF.

The chain is built from TRBV11-2 and TRBJ2-2, with D possibly being TRBD2 (6 bases). This CDR3 is 18 amino acids long. In germline, CDR1 is SGHAT, CDR2 FQNNGV. V lost 5 bases and J 6 bases, leaving 25 bases between the germline ends. The CDR3 nucleotides are TGTGCCAGCAGCCTAAAAGCTTATGACCGGGAGTTCTCCGGGGAGCTGTTTTTT. As protein: CASSLKAYDREFSGELFF. Supplemented by reference TRBV11-2 and TRBJ2-2, the full variable domain reads EAGVAQSPRYKIIEKRQSVAFWCNPISGHATLYWYQQILGQGPKLLIQFQNNGVVDDSQLPKDRFSAERLKGVDSTLKIQPAKLEDSAVYLCASSLKAYDREFSGELFFGEGSRLTVL.